Each of the 7 T cell receptor beta chains below was sequenced from the same sample in a study of T cell responses to AZD1222 COVID-19 vaccine. Assay used: immunoSEQ multiplex PCR; TCRdb lists only in-frame clones, some missing. The sample consists of about 210,000 clones, approximately 94% of them appearing once. The sequenced sample was peripheral blood, obtained 28 days after the second dose of the MenACWY control vaccine. These receptors were collected from an adult who received the MenACWY meningococcal vaccine as a control.

This clone was seen only once. The chain is built from TRBV28 and TRBJ1-1, with 7 bases identical to TRBD1. The germline gives CDR1 MDHEN, CDR2 SYDVKM. V was pared by 6 bases and J by 6 bases, with 10 bases of the junction left unmatched. The length of the CDR3 is 14 residues. The chain's CDR3 is CASRGTAGRAEAFF. CDR3 DNA sequence: TGTGCCAGCAGGGGGACAGCGGGTAGGGCTGAAGCTTTCTTT.

This clone was observed a single time. The chain has TRBV5-1 and TRBJ2-3; TRBD2 aligns across 11 bases. J lost 4 bases, V lost 2 bases, and 3 bases had no gene match. Germline V CDR1 and CDR2: SGHRS, YFSETQ. CDR3 length equals 15 residues. CDR3 coding DNA: TGCGCCAGCAGCTTACTAGCGGGGGTTCCAGATACGCAGTATTTT. It is translated as CASSLLAGVPDTQYF.

The rearrangement joins TRBV7-3 to TRBJ2-1; D unclear. Germline V CDR1 and CDR2: SGHTA, FQGTGA. The V and J ends lost 5 bases and 0 bases respectively, with 11 bases between them. CDR3 size: 15 residues. The CDR3 DNA is TGTGCCAGCAGCCCGACTCCTTTCTCCTACAATGAGCAGTTCTTC. Residues: CASSPTPFSYNEQFF.

This clone was detected only once. The J gene is TRBJ1-5, the V gene TRBV19, with D possibly matching TRBD1 (5 bases). V was cut by 6 bases and J by 7 bases, with 13 bases left in between. The CDR3 has 13 residues. Germline values: CDR1 LNHDA, CDR2 SQIVND (reference sequence). The CDR3 coding sequence is TGTGCCAGTAGCAATCTCCGGGGGCAGCCCCAGCATTTT. It is translated as CASSNLRGQPQHF.

The chain links TRBV7-3 to TRBJ2-5; D may be TRBD2 (5 bases). Germline assignment: CDR1 SGHTA and CDR2 FQGTGA. The CDR3 consists of 13 residues. V dropped 2 bases and J dropped 1 base, with 5 bases sitting between them. The CDR3 spells CASSLLAQETQYF. The CDR3 nucleotides are TGTGCCAGCAGCTTACTAGCCCAAGAGACCCAGTACTTC. The full variable domain, with the rest looked up from reference TRBV7-3 and TRBJ2-5, is GAGVSQTPSNKVTEKGKYVELRCDPISGHTALYWYRQSLGQGPEFLIYFQGTGAADDSGLPNDRFFAVRPEGSVSTLKIQRTERGDSAVYLCASSLLAQETQYFGPGTRLLVL.

The chain has TRBV19 and TRBJ2-7; 10 nucleotides align to TRBD1. The germline V gene has CDR1 LNHDA and CDR2 SQIVND (reference sequence). J lost 2 bases, V lost 6 bases, and 4 bases had no gene match. CDR3 length: 14 amino acids. The CDR3 sequence: CASRMDRGAYEQYF. In nucleotides, the CDR3 is TGTGCCAGTAGAATGGACAGGGGGGCCTACGAGCAGTACTTC.

This chain joins TRBV28 and TRBJ1-1; the D gene is possibly TRBD1 (5 bases). V shed 5 bases and J shed 7 bases, with 11 bases lying between them. Per the germline V gene, CDR1 is MDHEN and CDR2 is SYDVKM. There are 12 residues in the CDR3. This CDR3 is CASSPVTGEAFF. The CDR3 DNA is TGTGCCAGCAGTCCCGTAACAGGTGAAGCTTTCTTT.